The sequence of this T cell receptor (beta chain) was determined in a study of blood T cell repertoires in COVID-19. About the research overall: The United States, Italy and Spain were the sources of the acute and convalescent COVID-19 samples. PBMCs, B-cell-depleted T cells, or T cells provided the cDNA or gDNA that made up the material.

The V gene end was trimmed by 4 bases and the J gene end by 2 bases; junction bases not matched to a gene: 11. CDR3 length: 17 residues. Germline CDR1 is SGHNT and CDR2 is YYREEE (reference sequence). Original processing methods: The authors estimated nucleated cell counts from reference gene primer amplification. TCRdb's table, derived via immunoSEQ multiplex PCR, lists solely in-frame clones and lacks some. V and J calls plus clone size are reproduced from that table; the DNA served to infer D and trimming. The sample has about 120,000 clones; roughly 77% are singletons. The sample consisted of peripheral blood. The chain has TRBV5-4 and TRBJ2-1, with 8 bases that match TRBD2. The receptor was derived from a man aged 55 to 70 with active or convalescent COVID-19. The CDR3 bases are TGTGCCAGCAGCCCCGGTGGTAGCGGGATCGCCTACAATGAGCAGTTCTTC. This translates into CASSPGGSGIAYNEQFF.